Each of the 10 T cell receptor beta chains below was sequenced from the same sample in a study of metastatic and nonmetastatic thyroid tumors. TCRdb re-called clones from the PCR reads using MiXCR. Of approximately 60,000 clones in the sample, under 30% are singletons; the top ten hold roughly 15%. Every patient underwent thyroid surgery untreated. Sequencing input: blood. These receptors came from a female donor with papillary thyroid cancer or a benign thyroid nodule (not recorded which). Some clones in this sample may be carry-over from other donors' samples.

This clone turned up a few times. V is TRBV12-3 or TRBV12-4 and J is TRBJ2-1; a possible D gene is TRBD1 (5 bases). The V gene lost 6 bases and the J gene lost 5 bases, with 11 bases spanning the gap. The CDR3 totals 13 residues. The CDR3 region has the DNA TGTGCCAGCAGCCCAACAGGAGACAATGAGCAGTTCTTC. This translates into CASSPTGDNEQFF.

This clone was seen more than once but under ten times. The chain links TRBV12-5 to TRBJ2-7; 10 bases fit TRBD1. This CDR3 has 15 amino acids. Germline V gives CDR1 LGHNT, CDR2 FRNRAP. With V trimmed by 6 bases and J by 0 bases, 5 bases remained unmatched. For the CDR3, the DNA is TGTGCTAGTGGACCCGGACAGGGGGACTCCTACGAGCAGTACTTC. Its translation: CASGPGQGDSYEQYF. Filled out from reference TRBV12-5 and TRBJ2-7, the complete variable domain reads DARVTQTPRHKVTEMGQEVTMRCQPILGHNTVFWYRQTMMQGLELLAYFRNRAPLDDSGMPKDRFSAEMPDATLATLKIQPSEPRDSAVYFCASGPGQGDSYEQYFGPGTRLTVT.

The chain is built from TRBV9 and TRBJ2-7; D perhaps matches TRBD2 (5 bases). The CDR3 totals 14 residues. Trimming shortened V by 2 bases and J by 4 bases, and 13 bases separated the two germline ends. Germline CDR1 is SGDLS and CDR2 is YYNGEE. CDR3 protein: CASSVGVGPYEQYF. In nucleotides, the CDR3 is TGTGCCAGCAGCGTCGGGGTAGGTCCTTACGAGCAGTACTTC.

V and J are TRBV9 and TRBJ2-1, with TRBD2 matching 7 bases. There are 16 residues in the CDR3. Germline trimming cut 0 bases from V and 6 bases from J; bases unmatched to any gene: 9. Germline CDR1 reads SGDLS; CDR2 reads YYNGEE. CDR3 protein: CASSVAAGANGNEQFF. In DNA, the CDR3 is TGTGCCAGCAGCGTAGCGGCGGGAGCCAACGGCAATGAGCAGTTCTTC.

There are a few counts of this clone. The rearrangement uses TRBV6-1 and TRBJ1-1; D not resolved. V shed 7 bases and J shed 11 bases, with 11 bases lying between them. Looked up from germline, CDR1 is MNHNS and CDR2 is SASEGT. The CDR3 runs 10 residues. Written as DNA, the CDR3 is TGTGCCAGCACTAGGTCGTGGGCTTTCTTT. Amino acids: CASTRSWAFF.

This clone came up a few times. This chain uses TRBV15 with TRBJ2-7; 8 nucleotides align to TRBD2. After removal of 0 bases from V and 6 bases from J, the junction contained 7 bases not matched to a gene. The CDR3 contains 15 residues. Per germline, CDR1 LNHNV and CDR2 YYDKDF (reference sequence). This CDR3 reads CATSRELSGSAEQYF. CDR3 in DNA: TGTGCCACCAGCAGAGAATTAAGCGGGAGCGCCGAGCAGTACTTC.

This clone was detected many times. The chain has TRBV6-1 and TRBJ2-2, with TRBD2 matching over 11 bases. Per the germline V gene, CDR1 is MNHNS and CDR2 is SASEGT. V lost 6 bases, J lost 2 bases, and 5 bases stayed unmatched. This CDR3 contains 16 residues. The CDR3 protein is CASSVAGGPNTGELFF. CDR3 in DNA: TGTGCCAGCAGCGTAGCGGGAGGGCCCAACACCGGGGAGCTGTTTTTT.

This chain links TRBV28 with TRBJ2-6; the D call may be TRBD1 or TRBD2 (5 bases each). V was pared by 11 bases and J by 4 bases, with 12 bases between. This CDR3 region has 13 residues. The germline CDR1 and CDR2 sequences are MDHEN and SYDVKM. The CDR3 DNA is TGTGCCTCAGGGACCCCCGGGGCCAACGTCCTGACTTTC. This gives the protein CASGTPGANVLTF.

This clone appeared a few times. The chain is built from TRBV12-3 or TRBV12-4 and TRBJ2-1; no reliable D call. V gave up 5 bases and J gave up 9 bases, with 11 bases separating them. The CDR3 loop spans 12 amino acids. The CDR3, as DNA: TGTGCCAGCAGTCCCCCCCGGTCTGAGCAGTTCTTC. Its protein is CASSPPRSEQFF.

The chain joins TRBV6-1 to TRBJ2-1, with D possibly matching TRBD2 (6 bases). CDR1 and CDR2 from the germline V gene are MNHNS and SASEGT. Trimming removed 7 bases from V and 13 bases from J, with 17 bases in between. The CDR3 totals 12 residues. The CDR3 here is CASIARPGDQFF. CDR3 bases: TGTGCCAGCATTGCCCGCCCGGGAGATCAGTTCTTC.